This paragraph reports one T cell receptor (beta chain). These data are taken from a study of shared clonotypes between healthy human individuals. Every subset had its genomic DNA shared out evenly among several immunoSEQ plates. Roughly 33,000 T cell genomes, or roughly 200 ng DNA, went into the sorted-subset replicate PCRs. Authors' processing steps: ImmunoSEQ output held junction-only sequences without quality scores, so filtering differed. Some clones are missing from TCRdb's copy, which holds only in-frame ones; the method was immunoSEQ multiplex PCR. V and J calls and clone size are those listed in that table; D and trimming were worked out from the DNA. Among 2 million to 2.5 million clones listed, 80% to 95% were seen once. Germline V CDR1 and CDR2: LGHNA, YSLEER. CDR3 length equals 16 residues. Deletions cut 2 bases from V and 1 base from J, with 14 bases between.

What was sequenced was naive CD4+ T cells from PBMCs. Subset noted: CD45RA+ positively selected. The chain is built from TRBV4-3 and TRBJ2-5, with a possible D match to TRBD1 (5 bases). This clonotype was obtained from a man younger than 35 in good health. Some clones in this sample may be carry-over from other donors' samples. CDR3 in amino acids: CASSQKHRGPQETQYF. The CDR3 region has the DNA TGCGCCAGCAGCCAAAAACATAGGGGCCCCCAAGAGACCCAGTACTTC.